The following is a T cell receptor beta chain sequence with its context. Produced via immunoSEQ multiplex PCR; TCRdb's table is partial and in-frame only. The sample records around 19,000 clones, approximately 73% being singletons. This specimen comes from a study of PD-1 blockade in classical Hodgkin lymphoma. Exposure to brentuximab vedotin varied, and each patient had relapsed following autologous stem cell transplantation. The source material was peripheral blood mononuclear cells (PBMCs), sampled before the second cycle of nivolumab. This clonotype originated in a human donor with classical Hodgkin lymphoma.

The CDR3 loop reads CASSPIPGQGQSPLHF. The CDR3 DNA follows: TGTGCCAGCTCACCAATTCCGGGACAGGGCCAATCACCCCTCCACTTT. The chain has TRBV18 and TRBJ1-6, with 9 bases matching TRBD1. The V gene end was trimmed by 2 bases and the J gene end by 10 bases; junction bases not matched to a gene: 9. The length of the CDR3 is 16 residues. Looked up from germline, CDR1 is KGHSH and CDR2 is LQKENI.